This TCR beta chain was sequenced for a study of T-cell memory formation after mild COVID-19. TCRdb used MiXCR to reprocess the 5' RACE reads, holding one entry per CDR3 protein. The sample holds 200,000 to 250,000 distinct CDR3 sequences, 8% to 9.5% seen once. Germline V gene sequence: CDR1 DFQATT, CDR2 SNEGSKA (reference sequence). Trimming took 6 bases from V and 9 from J; bases not matched to a gene: 9. The CDR3 runs to 14 residues. The sequence was collected from a man aged 18 to 30 who had mild COVID-19 (a few samples of this study predate the infection). Cell type and time point are not known. The rearrangement joins TRBV20-1 to TRBJ1-6, with TRBD1 matching over 9 bases. The sequenced sample consisted of PBMCs or a T cell subset sorted from them (not recorded which). The CDR3 region is CSAPQPGQGSPLHF. The CDR3 nucleotides read TGCAGTGCCCCCCAACCGGGACAGGGTTCACCCCTCCACTTT.